Listed here are 19 T cell receptor beta chains from one sample, sequenced in a study of T cell responses to AZD1222 COVID-19 vaccine. Data came from immunoSEQ multiplex PCR; TCRdb stores just in-frame clones and leaves some out. The sample lists some 110,000 clones, about 89% occurring once. The input for sequencing was peripheral blood, taken 28 days after the second AZD1222 dose. The receptor source for this set is an adult who received the AZD1222 COVID-19 vaccine.

The rearrangement joins TRBV5-1 to TRBJ2-1; 11 nucleotides agree with TRBD2. V was clipped by 4 bases and J by 5 bases; unmatched bases: 5. CDR3 length equals 15 residues. Per the germline V gene, CDR1 is SGHRS and CDR2 is YFSETQ. CDR3 in amino acids: CASSPGLAANNEQFF. DNA for the CDR3: TGCGCCAGCAGCCCGGGACTAGCGGCAAACAATGAGCAGTTCTTC.

The chain joins TRBV7-3 to TRBJ1-2; TRBD1 aligns across 7 bases. With 4 bases clipped from V and 8 bases from J, the junction kept 7 bases outside the gene matches. CDR1 is SGHTA and CDR2 is FQGTGA in the germline V gene. The CDR3 has 13 residues. As DNA, the CDR3 is TGTGCCAGCAGCTCTCAAACAGGGGCCGGCTACACCTTC. This sequence encodes CASSSQTGAGYTF.

The table lists this clone with a few counts. V usage is TRBV29-1 and J usage is TRBJ2-7, with D hard to call. V was trimmed by 4 bases and J by 2 bases, leaving 15 bases between them. CDR1 and CDR2 from the germline V gene are SQVTM and ANQGSEA. This CDR3 has 14 amino acids. The CDR3 nucleotides are TGCAGCGTTGGGCAAGGGCAGCTTACCTACGAGCAGTACTTC. Translation gives CSVGQGQLTYEQYF.

The V and J genes are TRBV10-3 and TRBJ1-6; possible D gene TRBD1, 6 bases. CDR3 size: 13 residues. Germline assignment: CDR1 ENHRY and CDR2 SYGVKD. The V end was cut by 4 bases, the J end by 10 bases, with 11 bases between. The CDR3 DNA reads as TGTGCCATCAGTGTTTCAGGGGACTCACCCCTCCACTTT. It codes for CAISVSGDSPLHF.

The rearrangement links TRBV7-2 to TRBJ2-7, with D tentatively TRBD2 (6 bases). The V gene lost 6 bases and the J gene lost 1 base, with 13 bases spanning the gap. Germline V gene sequence: CDR1 SGHTA, CDR2 FQGNSA. The CDR3 has 14 residues. CDR3 amino acids: CASSPFGGSYEQYF. For the CDR3, the DNA is TGTGCCAGCAGTCCGTTTGGGGGGTCCTACGAGCAGTACTTC.

The chain employs TRBV7-2 and TRBJ2-3; TRBD2 aligns across 7 bases. From germline, CDR1 is SGHTA and CDR2 FQGNSA. V was clipped by 6 bases and J by 5 bases; unmatched bases: 11. This CDR3 comprises 15 residues. CDR3 residues: CASRLGGGGKDTQYF. As DNA, the CDR3 is TGTGCCAGCAGATTGGGTGGCGGGGGAAAAGATACGCAGTATTTT.

This rearrangement joins TRBV9 to TRBJ1-5, with a weak D call TRBD1 (6 bases). This CDR3 is 16 amino acids long. Per germline, CDR1 SGDLS and CDR2 YYNGEE. V lost 6 bases and J lost 0, with 16 bases in between. In DNA, the CDR3 is TGTGCCAGCACCGAAGACGACAGGCATAGCAATCAGCCCCAGCATTTT. It codes for CASTEDDRHSNQPQHF.

This rearrangement joins TRBV4-3 to TRBJ2-3; 11 bases agree with TRBD1. Germline V gives CDR1 LGHNA, CDR2 YSLEER. The CDR3 is 15 amino acids. The ends lost 3 bases at V and 2 bases at J; junction bases unmatched: 1. In nucleotides, the CDR3 is TGCGCCAGCAGCCAGGACAGGGGGCTCACAGATACGCAGTATTTT. It encodes CASSQDRGLTDTQYF.

The genes are TRBV3-1 (or the pseudogene TRBV3-2) and TRBJ1-6; weak D call: TRBD1 (6 bases). The CDR3 spans 14 residues. Trimming removed 11 bases from V and 3 bases from J, with 14 bases in between. CDR1 and CDR2 (germline): LGHDT, YNNKEL (reference sequence). In nucleotides, the CDR3 is TGTGCCTCCGCACAGGGCCTCTATAATTCACCCCTCCACTTT. It codes for CASAQGLYNSPLHF.

This chain joins TRBV7-9 and TRBJ1-2, with 8 positions matching TRBD1. The CDR3 spans 13 residues. Germline CDR1 reads SEHNR; CDR2 reads FQNEAQ (reference sequence). The V gene end was trimmed by 4 bases and the J gene end by 4 bases; junction bases not matched to a gene: 2. The CDR3 loop is CASSSTGAYGYTF. As DNA, the CDR3 is TGTGCCAGCAGCTCGACAGGGGCCTATGGCTACACCTTC.

The sample holds one count of this clone. The CDR3 DNA reads as TGTGCCAGCAGTTTATCCTCTTTACGCAGCCCCTACGAGCAGTACTTC. Encoded protein: CASSLSSLRSPYEQYF. The gene calls are TRBV28 and TRBJ2-7; D not resolved. Looked up from germline, CDR1 is MDHEN and CDR2 is SYDVKM. The CDR3 totals 16 residues. V lost 1 base and J lost 2, with 15 bases in between.

This clone was picked up one time. This chain uses TRBV3-1 (or the pseudogene TRBV3-2) with TRBJ2-4; maybe TRBD1 (5 bases). V was shortened by 2 bases and J by 7 bases, with 12 bases between the two germline ends. CDR1 is LGHDT and CDR2 is YNNKEL in the germline V gene (reference sequence). The CDR3 runs 14 residues. CDR3 protein: CASSQSRVINIQYF. The CDR3 DNA reads as TGTGCCAGCAGCCAAAGCAGGGTGATTAACATTCAGTACTTC.

This chain joins TRBV29-1 and TRBJ2-1; D tentatively reads TRBD1 or TRBD2 (5 bases each). Germline CDR1 is SQVTM and CDR2 is ANQGSEA. This CDR3 contains 19 residues. Trimming shortened V by 4 bases and J by 2 bases, and 27 bases separated the two germline ends. This CDR3 reads CSVAPPGAGGTRAYNEQFF. CDR3 nucleotides: TGCAGCGTTGCCCCGCCCGGGGCGGGTGGGACGAGGGCCTACAATGAGCAGTTCTTC.

This chain links TRBV18 with TRBJ1-4; 7 nucleotides match TRBD1. The CDR3 runs 13 residues. The V segment lost 5 bases and the J segment 4 bases; nucleotides outside the gene matches: 1. CDR1 is KGHSH and CDR2 is LQKENI in the germline V gene. The CDR3 DNA follows: TGTGCCAGCTCAACAGGGGTTAATGAAAAACTGTTTTTT. It specifies CASSTGVNEKLFF.

V is TRBV6-2 or TRBV6-3 and J is TRBJ2-1, with 11 nucleotides matching TRBD2. J lost 9 bases, V lost 4 bases, and 2 bases had no gene match. CDR3 length: 13 residues. Germline loops: CDR1 MNHEY, CDR2 SVGEGT. CDR3 region: CASSLAGGIEQFF. CDR3 nucleotides: TGTGCCAGCAGTTTAGCGGGAGGGATTGAGCAGTTCTTC.

J is TRBJ1-4 and V is TRBV18; D uncertain. Trimming took 4 bases from V and 8 from J, leaving 11 bases between them. There are 13 residues in the CDR3. Germline V gene lookup returns CDR1 KGHSH and CDR2 LQKENI. The CDR3 loop reads CASSRRGGEKLFF. The CDR3, as DNA: TGTGCCAGCTCACGTCGGGGTGGGGAAAAACTGTTTTTT. The entire variable domain, with the rest obtained from reference TRBV18 and TRBJ1-4, is as follows: NAGVMQNPRHLVRRRGQEARLRCSPMKGHSHVYWYRQLPEEGLKFMVYLQKENIIDESGMPKERFSAEFPKEGPSILRIQQVVRGDSAAYFCASSRRGGEKLFFGSGTQLSVL.

The V gene is TRBV19, the J gene TRBJ1-5, with 7 bases that match TRBD1. The junction had 14 bases not matched to a gene; V was cut back by 3 bases and J by 0 bases. Germline loops: CDR1 LNHDA, CDR2 SQIVND (reference sequence). CDR3 length: 19 amino acids. The CDR3 bases are TGTGCCAGTAGTATGTCGGGTGGGGACAGCCGATATAGCAATCAGCCCCAGCATTTT. Translated, it gives CASSMSGGDSRYSNQPQHF.

This chain links TRBV7-9 with TRBJ1-2, with TRBD1 identical over 10 bases. The CDR3 spans 15 residues. The ends lost 2 bases at V and 3 bases at J; junction bases unmatched: 3. Per the germline V gene, CDR1 is SEHNR and CDR2 is FQNEAQ (reference sequence). CDR3 sequence reads: CASSLWTGGHYGYTF. Written as DNA, the CDR3 is TGTGCCAGCAGCTTATGGACAGGGGGACACTATGGCTACACCTTC.

This chain joins TRBV19 and TRBJ1-3; D gene ambiguous. CDR1 LNHDA and CDR2 SQIVND come from the germline V gene (reference sequence). The CDR3 length is 16 residues. V was pared by 5 bases and J by 0 bases, with 14 bases between. CDR3 loop: CASSGSGLSSGNTIYF. The CDR3 region has the DNA TGTGCCAGTAGTGGATCAGGACTGTCCTCTGGAAACACCATATATTTT.